The 8 T cell receptor beta chains reported below all come from one sample, sequenced in a study of identical twins. TCRdb reprocessed the 5' RACE reads with MiXCR, giving one entry per CDR3 protein. The repertoire holds about 660,000 distinct CDR3 sequences, 8.6% seen once, with more than 0.75% in the top ten. This sample was also put to use in a study of yellow fever vaccine responses in identical twins.

The sequencing input was PBMCs. The receptors shown here come from a woman aged 18-29 years in good health.

The V and J genes are TRBV4-2 and TRBJ2-3; 8 positions agree with TRBD1. The CDR3 extends over 17 amino acids. Germline V CDR1 and CDR2: LGHNA, YNFKEQ. V shed 1 base and J 1 base; nucleotides not matched to a gene: 7. CDR3 DNA sequence: TGTGCCAGCAGCCAAGCAATAAGGGACAGGCGCACAGATACGCAGTATTTT. Amino acid sequence: CASSQAIRDRRTDTQYF.

The chain joins TRBV27 to TRBJ2-7; D not certain. The V and J ends lost 7 bases and 0 bases respectively, with 19 bases between them. The CDR3 length is 16 residues. Per germline, CDR1 MNHEY and CDR2 SMNVEV (reference sequence). The CDR3 DNA follows: TGTGCCAGCACTAGACCGGGTTGGGGTTACTCCTACGAGCAGTACTTC. Translation: CASTRPGWGYSYEQYF.

This rearrangement joins TRBV6-6 to TRBJ1-5, with D hard to call. Germline assignment: CDR1 MNHNY and CDR2 SVGAGI (reference sequence). The CDR3 has 13 residues. V dropped 6 bases and J dropped 5 bases, with 11 bases sitting between them. CDR3 amino acids: CASRNHPHQPQHF. In DNA form, the CDR3 reads TGTGCCAGCAGAAACCATCCACATCAGCCCCAGCATTTT.

This chain links TRBV2 with TRBJ1-1; D gene ambiguous. The ends were cut back, 11 bases at V and 1 base at J, with 8 bases in the middle. The CDR3 sequence is 11 residues long. Germline V gene data show CDR1 as SNHLY and CDR2 as FYNNEI. CDR3 nucleotide sequence: TGTGCCGCCAAGGGGAACACTGAAGCTTTCTTT. It specifies CAAKGNTEAFF.

This clonotype showed up many times. V is TRBV6-2 or TRBV6-3 and J is TRBJ2-1, with 7 bases identical to TRBD2. Germline V gene sequence: CDR1 MNHEY, CDR2 SVGEGT. The length of the CDR3 is 13 residues. The V and J ends lost 6 bases and 4 bases, in that order; junction bases with no gene match: 3. The CDR3 DNA follows: TGTGCCAGCAGGGGAGGGCCTTACAATGAGCAGTTCTTC. Translating gives CASRGGPYNEQFF.

This clonotype was detected ten times or more. This chain links TRBV10-3 with TRBJ2-1, with 7 bases that match TRBD1. The trim removed 0 bases at V and 4 bases at J, leaving 9 bases unmatched. CDR3 size: 17 residues. Germline V CDR1 and CDR2: ENHRY, SYGVKD. As DNA, the CDR3 is TGTGCCATCAGTGAGTCCTTATTGGGGACAGCGTACAATGAGCAGTTCTTC. It is translated as CAISESLLGTAYNEQFF.

Only a few counts were recorded for this clonotype. The CDR3 sequence is CASSSLMGSNAYNEQFF. CDR3 nucleotide sequence: TGTGCCAGCAGCTCACTCATGGGGAGTAACGCGTACAATGAGCAGTTCTTC. V and J are TRBV7-9 and TRBJ2-1; maybe TRBD2 (5 bases). The germline CDR1 and CDR2 sequences are SEHNR and FQNEAQ (reference sequence). The V and J ends lost 4 bases and 4 bases respectively, with 20 bases between them. CDR3 length: 17 amino acids.

The CDR3 region has the DNA TGTGCCAGCAGCTCGCACCGGGACAGGCAGTACTTC. Translated: CASSSHRDRQYF. The gene calls are TRBV7-9 and TRBJ2-7, with 7 bases that match TRBD1. The CDR3 sequence is 12 residues long. V shed 4 bases, J shed 9 bases, and the junction held 6 bases outside the gene matches. From germline, CDR1 is SEHNR and CDR2 FQNEAQ (reference sequence).